This record covers a single T cell receptor beta chain. The sample comes from a study of PD-L1 blockade in urothelial cancer. Study in general: Atezolizumab 1,200 mg was given intravenously every 3 weeks, starting 2014. At 3 weeks after treatment start (second dose) and again at 6 weeks, blood was analyzed.

Time point meaning: pretreatment peripheral blood. It was locally advanced or metastatic urothelial carcinoma that patients had. Individual patients had between 1 and 8 samples, taken pretreatment and on-treatment. Germline lookup yields CDR1 SGHDT and CDR2 YYEEEE. The CDR3 extends over 15 amino acids. Trimming at V came to 0 bases and at J to 5 bases, leaving 1 base not matched to a gene. Clones were sequenced by immunoSEQ multiplex PCR, and TCRdb holds only the in-frame ones, with some missing. The table includes 70,000 to 100,000 clones, about four fifths detected once. This TCR was sampled from a man aged 55 to 70 with urothelial cancer. The gene calls are TRBV5-6 and TRBJ2-3; 12 nucleotides align to TRBD2. The sequencing used PBMCs, collected around atezolizumab (anti-PD-L1) treatment. As DNA, the CDR3 is TGTGCCAGCAGCTTGGCTAGCGGGGGGGTAGATACGCAGTATTTT. Translating it yields CASSLASGGVDTQYF. Full variable domain (missing parts from reference TRBV5-6 and TRBJ2-3): DAGVTQSPTHLIKTRGQQVTLRCSPKSGHDTVSWYQQALGQGPQFIFQYYEEEERQRGNFPDRFSGHQFPNYSSELNVNALLLGDSALYLCASSLASGGVDTQYFGPGTRLTVL.